This is a list of T cell receptor beta chains from one sample in a study of blood T cell repertoires in COVID-19. Generated by immunoSEQ multiplex PCR, the TCRdb table keeps only in-frame clones and is missing some. The sample comprises some 150,000 clones, approximately 82% of which are singletons, and roughly 8.9% rests with the top ten. The sample taken for sequencing was peripheral blood. The receptors come from a woman between 45 and 60 years old with acute or convalescent COVID-19. The CDR3 runs from the conserved cysteine through the conserved F or W. A D gene is named only where the DNA matches it firmly. Size values are once, few and many counts, or a class for expanded clones, and some rows have none.

D gene: -; V gene: TRBV7-2; clone size: -; J gene: TRBJ1-1; CDR3 protein: CASSLMGARSTEAFF; CDR3 DNA: TGTGCCAGCAGCTTAATGGGGGCGCGGAGCACTGAAGCTTTCTTT
D gene: -; V gene: TRBV7-2; clone size: once; J gene: TRBJ2-7; CDR3 protein: CASSLVAGQGSYEQYF; CDR3 DNA: TGTGCCAGCAGCTTAGTAGCGGGACAGGGCTCCTACGAGCAGTACTTC
D gene: TRBD2; V gene: TRBV29-1; clone size: -; J gene: TRBJ2-1; CDR3 protein: CSVGDGLAGGLEQFF; CDR3 DNA: TGCAGCGTTGGGGACGGATTGGCGGGGGGGCTTGAGCAGTTCTTC
D gene: -; V gene: TRBV21-1; clone size: once; J gene: TRBJ2-1; CDR3 protein: CASSPVGGRVLRNEQFF; CDR3 DNA: TGTGCCAGCAGCCCTGTGGGCGGGAGGGTCCTCCGCAATGAGCAGTTCTTC
D gene: -; V gene: TRBV11-2; clone size: few; J gene: TRBJ1-2; CDR3 protein: CASSSTYYGYTF; CDR3 DNA: TGTGCCAGCAGCTCGACATACTATGGCTACACCTTC
D gene: -; V gene: TRBV2; clone size: -; J gene: TRBJ1-2; CDR3 protein: CASRQGDGYTF; CDR3 DNA: TGTGCCAGCAGACAGGGTGATGGCTACACCTTC
D gene: TRBD2; V gene: TRBV28; clone size: -; J gene: TRBJ2-6; CDR3 protein: CASSLTSGSSGANVLTF; CDR3 DNA: TGTGCCAGCAGTTTGACTAGCGGTAGCTCTGGGGCCAACGTCCTGACTTTC
D gene: -; V gene: TRBV4-2; clone size: -; J gene: TRBJ2-1; CDR3 protein: CASSQVPGSSYNEQFF; CDR3 DNA: TGTGCCAGCAGCCAAGTGCCGGGGTCCTCCTACAATGAGCAGTTCTTC
D gene: -; V gene: TRBV19; clone size: -; J gene: TRBJ1-6; CDR3 protein: CASSGQSSYNSPLHF; CDR3 DNA: TGTGCCAGTAGCGGACAGAGCTCCTATAATTCACCCCTCCACTTT
D gene: TRBD1; V gene: TRBV6-6; clone size: -; J gene: TRBJ2-7; CDR3 protein: CASSYKPDRGTYEQYF; CDR3 DNA: TGTGCCAGCAGTTACAAACCGGACAGGGGAACATACGAGCAGTACTTC
D gene: TRBD1; V gene: TRBV27; clone size: -; J gene: TRBJ1-2; CDR3 protein: CASSPRGLYGYTF; CDR3 DNA: TGTGCCAGCAGTCCCAGGGGGCTCTATGGCTACACCTTC
D gene: -; V gene: TRBV30; clone size: -; J gene: TRBJ2-7; CDR3 protein: CAWSRRPTSYEQYF; CDR3 DNA: TGTGCCTGGAGCCGGCGGCCCACCTCCTACGAGCAGTACTTC
D gene: -; V gene: TRBV28; clone size: -; J gene: TRBJ2-2; CDR3 protein: CASSSGGYTGELFF; CDR3 DNA: TGTGCCAGCAGTTCGGGCGGGTACACCGGGGAGCTGTTTTTT
D gene: -; V gene: TRBV19; clone size: once; J gene: TRBJ1-2; CDR3 protein: CASSTANYGGYTF; CDR3 DNA: TGTGCCAGTAGTACAGCAAACTATGGTGGCTACACCTTC
D gene: -; V gene: TRBV11-2; clone size: -; J gene: TRBJ2-1; CDR3 protein: CASSSGNEQFF; CDR3 DNA: TGTGCCAGCAGCTCGGGCAATGAGCAGTTCTTC
D gene: -; V gene: TRBV7-9; clone size: -; J gene: TRBJ1-4; CDR3 protein: CASTLPRTATTNEKLFF; CDR3 DNA: TGTGCCAGCACCCTACCCCGAACTGCGACAACTAATGAAAAACTGTTTTTT
D gene: TRBD2; V gene: TRBV11-2; clone size: -; J gene: TRBJ2-7; CDR3 protein: CASSRGGTRIFGAYF; CDR3 DNA: TGTGCCAGCAGCCGAGGGGGGACTAGAATTTTCGGGGCGTACTTC
D gene: TRBD1; V gene: TRBV7-2; clone size: -; J gene: TRBJ1-5; CDR3 protein: CASSSSTGGYQPQHF; CDR3 DNA: TGTGCCAGCAGCTCGTCGACAGGGGGCTATCAGCCCCAGCATTTT
D gene: TRBD2; V gene: TRBV9; clone size: -; J gene: TRBJ2-5; CDR3 protein: CASSPGTSQETQYF; CDR3 DNA: TGTGCCAGCAGCCCAGGGACTAGCCAAGAGACCCAGTACTTC
D gene: -; V gene: TRBV10-3; clone size: -; J gene: TRBJ2-3; CDR3 protein: CAITGDPGTDTQYF; CDR3 DNA: TGTGCCATCACGGGCGACCCGGGGACAGATACGCAGTATTTT
D gene: -; V gene: TRBV5-4; clone size: -; J gene: TRBJ2-2; CDR3 protein: CASSLGGDTGELFF; CDR3 DNA: TGTGCCAGCAGCTTGGGGGGGGACACCGGGGAGCTGTTTTTT
D gene: TRBD1; V gene: TRBV7-9; clone size: -; J gene: TRBJ1-1; CDR3 protein: CASSFDTGGNTEAFF; CDR3 DNA: TGTGCCAGCAGCTTCGATACAGGGGGTAACACTGAAGCTTTCTTT
D gene: TRBD1; V gene: TRBV5-5; clone size: -; J gene: TRBJ1-1; CDR3 protein: CASSLGTGEAFF; CDR3 DNA: TGTGCCAGCAGCTTGGGGACAGGGGAAGCTTTCTTT
D gene: TRBD1; V gene: TRBV3-1/TRBV3-2; clone size: -; J gene: TRBJ1-5; CDR3 protein: CASSQGPSDRLDYSNQPQHF; CDR3 DNA: TGTGCCAGCAGCCAAGGTCCTTCGGACAGGCTGGATTATAGCAATCAGCCCCAGCATTTT
D gene: TRBD1; V gene: TRBV28; clone size: few; J gene: TRBJ1-2; CDR3 protein: CASRPGQGYGYTF; CDR3 DNA: TGTGCCAGCAGACCGGGACAGGGTTATGGCTACACCTTC
D gene: -; V gene: TRBV19; clone size: -; J gene: TRBJ1-1; CDR3 protein: CASSIVPGMNTEAFF; CDR3 DNA: TGTGCCAGTAGTATTGTTCCGGGGATGAACACTGAAGCTTTCTTT
D gene: TRBD1; V gene: TRBV5-5; clone size: -; J gene: TRBJ1-2; CDR3 protein: CASSPQQGAPGYTF; CDR3 DNA: TGTGCCAGCAGCCCCCAACAGGGGGCGCCTGGCTACACCTTC
D gene: TRBD2; V gene: TRBV10-3; clone size: -; J gene: TRBJ2-5; CDR3 protein: CAIKASGDLRETQYF; CDR3 DNA: TGTGCCATCAAAGCCAGCGGGGACCTCAGAGAGACCCAGTACTTC
D gene: -; V gene: TRBV5-5; clone size: -; J gene: TRBJ1-1; CDR3 protein: CASSRLGANTEAFF; CDR3 DNA: TGTGCCAGCAGCCGACTGGGAGCGAACACTGAAGCTTTCTTT
D gene: -; V gene: TRBV28; clone size: -; J gene: TRBJ2-3; CDR3 protein: CASSSYSLSTDTQYF; CDR3 DNA: TGTGCCAGCAGTTCGTACAGCCTTAGCACAGATACGCAGTATTTT
D gene: TRBD2; V gene: TRBV5-1; clone size: -; J gene: TRBJ2-5; CDR3 protein: CASSSSGGKETQYF; CDR3 DNA: TGCGCCAGCAGCAGTAGCGGGGGAAAAGAGACCCAGTACTTC
D gene: -; V gene: TRBV24-1; clone size: -; J gene: TRBJ2-7; CDR3 protein: CATSEPEAEESSYEQYF; CDR3 DNA: TGTGCCACCAGTGAACCAGAGGCGGAGGAGAGCTCCTACGAGCAGTACTTC
D gene: TRBD1; V gene: TRBV11-2; clone size: -; J gene: TRBJ2-3; CDR3 protein: CASSLGGQAGSGTDTQYF; CDR3 DNA: TGTGCCAGCAGCTTAGGGGGACAGGCGGGATCAGGGACAGATACGCAGTATTTT
D gene: TRBD2; V gene: TRBV11-1; clone size: once; J gene: TRBJ2-2; CDR3 protein: CASSTGLAPGELFF; CDR3 DNA: TGTGCCAGCAGCACCGGACTAGCCCCCGGGGAGCTGTTTTTT
D gene: TRBD1; V gene: TRBV9; clone size: -; J gene: TRBJ2-1; CDR3 protein: CASSVGAGGTSEQFF; CDR3 DNA: TGTGCCAGCAGCGTAGGGGCAGGGGGCACAAGTGAGCAGTTCTTC
D gene: TRBD1; V gene: TRBV4-3; clone size: -; J gene: TRBJ1-4; CDR3 protein: CASSQGTGGIEKLFF; CDR3 DNA: TGCGCCAGCAGCCAAGGGACAGGGGGTATTGAAAAACTGTTTTTT
D gene: -; V gene: TRBV5-8; clone size: -; J gene: TRBJ1-2; CDR3 protein: CASSSLEANYGYTF; CDR3 DNA: TGTGCCAGCAGCTCCCTAGAGGCTAACTATGGCTACACCTTC
D gene: TRBD1; V gene: TRBV2; clone size: -; J gene: TRBJ2-7; CDR3 protein: CASKVGTGDGLEQYF; CDR3 DNA: TGTGCCAGCAAGGTCGGGACAGGGGACGGCCTGGAGCAGTACTTC
D gene: -; V gene: TRBV18; clone size: -; J gene: TRBJ1-1; CDR3 protein: CASSPGREDTEAFF; CDR3 DNA: TGTGCCAGCTCACCGGGCAGGGAGGACACTGAAGCTTTCTTT
D gene: -; V gene: TRBV19; clone size: -; J gene: TRBJ2-7; CDR3 protein: CASSMYTDVGYEQYF; CDR3 DNA: TGTGCCAGTAGTATGTACACAGACGTGGGCTACGAGCAGTACTTC
D gene: TRBD1; V gene: TRBV24-1; clone size: few; J gene: TRBJ2-1; CDR3 protein: CATSRTGSENEQFF; CDR3 DNA: TGTGCCACCAGCCGGACAGGGTCAGAGAATGAGCAGTTCTTC
D gene: TRBD1; V gene: TRBV4-3; clone size: -; J gene: TRBJ2-2; CDR3 protein: CASSPTGGMDTGELFF; CDR3 DNA: TGCGCCAGCAGCCCTACAGGGGGCATGGACACCGGGGAGCTGTTTTTT
D gene: TRBD2; V gene: TRBV27; clone size: -; J gene: TRBJ2-7; CDR3 protein: CASKRGLAGVEQYF; CDR3 DNA: TGTGCCAGTAAACGTGGGCTAGCGGGAGTCGAGCAGTACTTC
D gene: TRBD1; V gene: TRBV4-2; clone size: -; J gene: TRBJ1-6; CDR3 protein: CASSHTGGRNNSPLHF; CDR3 DNA: TGTGCCAGCAGCCATACAGGGGGTCGCAATAATTCACCCCTCCACTTT
D gene: -; V gene: TRBV3-1/TRBV3-2; clone size: -; J gene: TRBJ2-1; CDR3 protein: CASSRRALYNEQFF; CDR3 DNA: TGTGCCAGCAGCAGGCGGGCGCTTTACAATGAGCAGTTCTTC
D gene: -; V gene: TRBV19; clone size: -; J gene: TRBJ1-2; CDR3 protein: CASSNDGFYGYTF; CDR3 DNA: TGTGCCAGTAGTAATGACGGGTTCTATGGCTACACCTTC
D gene: -; V gene: TRBV24-1; clone size: -; J gene: TRBJ2-7; CDR3 protein: CATSDAGYEQYF; CDR3 DNA: TGTGCCACCAGTGATGCCGGCTACGAGCAGTACTTC
D gene: TRBD2; V gene: TRBV7-2; clone size: few; J gene: TRBJ2-2; CDR3 protein: CASSWGLAGARAGELFF; CDR3 DNA: TGTGCCAGCAGCTGGGGACTAGCGGGAGCCCGGGCCGGGGAGCTGTTTTTT
D gene: -; V gene: TRBV11-2; clone size: -; J gene: TRBJ1-2; CDR3 protein: CASSPHLQELGPGYTF; CDR3 DNA: TGTGCCAGCAGCCCTCACCTCCAGGAACTCGGCCCTGGCTACACCTTC
D gene: -; V gene: TRBV3-1/TRBV3-2; clone size: -; J gene: TRBJ2-7; CDR3 protein: CASSPSNLAEQYF; CDR3 DNA: TGTGCCAGCAGCCCTTCTAATCTAGCCGAGCAGTACTTC
D gene: TRBD1; V gene: TRBV11-1; clone size: once; J gene: TRBJ2-7; CDR3 protein: CASSADRVEQYF; CDR3 DNA: TGTGCCAGCAGCGCCGACAGGGTCGAGCAGTACTTC
D gene: -; V gene: TRBV30; clone size: -; J gene: TRBJ2-7; CDR3 protein: CAWAFSGEQYF; CDR3 DNA: TGTGCCTGGGCATTCTCGGGCGAGCAGTACTTC
D gene: -; V gene: TRBV7-3; clone size: once; J gene: TRBJ2-7; CDR3 protein: CASSLWGGSEQYF; CDR3 DNA: TGTGCCAGCAGCTTATGGGGGGGCTCCGAGCAGTACTTC